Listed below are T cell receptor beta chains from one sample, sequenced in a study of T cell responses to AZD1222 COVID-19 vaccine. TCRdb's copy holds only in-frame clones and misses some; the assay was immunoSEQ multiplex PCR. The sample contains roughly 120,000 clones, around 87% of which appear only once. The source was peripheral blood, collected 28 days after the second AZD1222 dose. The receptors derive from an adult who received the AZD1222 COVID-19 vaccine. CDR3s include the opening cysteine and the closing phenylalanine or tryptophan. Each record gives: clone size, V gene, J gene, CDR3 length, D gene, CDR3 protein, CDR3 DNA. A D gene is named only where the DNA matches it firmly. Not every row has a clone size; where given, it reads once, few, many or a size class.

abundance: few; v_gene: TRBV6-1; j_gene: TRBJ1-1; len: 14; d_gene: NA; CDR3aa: CASSEPGWDTEAFF; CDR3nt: TGTGCCAGCAGTGAACCAGGGTGGGACACTGAAGCTTTCTTT
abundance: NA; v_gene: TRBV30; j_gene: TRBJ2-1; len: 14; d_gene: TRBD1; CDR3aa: CAWSRGTGYNEQFF; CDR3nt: TGTGCCTGGAGCCGCGGGACAGGTTACAATGAGCAGTTCTTC
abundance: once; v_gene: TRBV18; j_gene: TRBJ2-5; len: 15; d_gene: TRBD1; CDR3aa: CASSPETGAEETQYF; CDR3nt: TGTGCCAGCTCACCGGAGACAGGGGCGGAGGAGACCCAGTACTTC
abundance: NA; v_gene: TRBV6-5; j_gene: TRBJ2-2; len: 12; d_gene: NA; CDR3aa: CASRPITGELFF; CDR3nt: TGTGCCAGCAGACCCATCACCGGGGAGCTGTTTTTT
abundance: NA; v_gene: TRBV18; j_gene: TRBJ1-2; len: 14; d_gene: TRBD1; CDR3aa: CASSPGQGSYGYTF; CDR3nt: TGTGCCAGCTCACCCGGACAGGGTAGCTATGGCTACACCTTC
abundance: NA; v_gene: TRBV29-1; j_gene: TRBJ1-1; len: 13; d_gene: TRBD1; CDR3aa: CSVGTGDSTEAFF; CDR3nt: TGCAGCGTTGGGACAGGGGACAGCACTGAAGCTTTCTTT
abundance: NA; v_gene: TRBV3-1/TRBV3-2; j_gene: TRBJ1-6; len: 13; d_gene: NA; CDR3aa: CASSQGVGSPLHF; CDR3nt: TGTGCCAGCAGCCAGGGAGTCGGTTCACCCCTCCACTTT
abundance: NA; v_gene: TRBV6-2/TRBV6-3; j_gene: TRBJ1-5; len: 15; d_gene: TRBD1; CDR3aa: CASSLEGARGQPQHF; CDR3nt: TGTGCCAGCAGTTTGGAGGGGGCGAGAGGTCAGCCCCAGCATTTT
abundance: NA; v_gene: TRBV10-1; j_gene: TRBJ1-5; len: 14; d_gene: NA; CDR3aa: CASSEYHSNQPQHF; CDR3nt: TGCGCCAGCAGTGAGTACCATAGCAATCAGCCCCAGCATTTT
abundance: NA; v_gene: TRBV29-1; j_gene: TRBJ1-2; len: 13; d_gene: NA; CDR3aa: CSAAQAFNYGYTF; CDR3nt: TGCAGCGCTGCTCAGGCGTTTAACTATGGCTACACCTTC
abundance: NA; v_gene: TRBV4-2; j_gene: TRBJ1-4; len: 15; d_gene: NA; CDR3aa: CASSQYRVANEKLFF; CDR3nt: TGTGCCAGCAGCCAATACAGGGTCGCTAATGAAAAACTGTTTTTT
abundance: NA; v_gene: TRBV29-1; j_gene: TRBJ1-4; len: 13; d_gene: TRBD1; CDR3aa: CSGGQGGNEKLFF; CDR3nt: TGCAGCGGAGGACAGGGTGGTAACGAAAAACTGTTTTTT
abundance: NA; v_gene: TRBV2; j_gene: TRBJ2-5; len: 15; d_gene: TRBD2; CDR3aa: CASSPGPGGHETQYF; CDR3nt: TGTGCCAGCAGTCCAGGACCGGGGGGGCATGAGACCCAGTACTTC
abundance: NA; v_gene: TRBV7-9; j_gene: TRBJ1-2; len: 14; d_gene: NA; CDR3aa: CASNLAGVYYGYTF; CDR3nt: TGTGCCAGCAACTTAGCTGGGGTTTACTATGGCTACACCTTC
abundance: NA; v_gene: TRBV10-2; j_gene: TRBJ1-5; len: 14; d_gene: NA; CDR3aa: CASSESSGAQPQHF; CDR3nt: TGCGCCAGCAGTGAGTCGAGCGGGGCTCAGCCCCAGCATTTT
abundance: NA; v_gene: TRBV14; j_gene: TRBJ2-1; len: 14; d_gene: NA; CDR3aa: CASSQDHRTPLEFF; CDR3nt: TGTGCCAGCAGCCAAGATCACCGGACACCGCTGGAATTCTTC
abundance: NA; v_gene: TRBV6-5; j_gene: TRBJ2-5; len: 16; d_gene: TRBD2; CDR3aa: CASSYSSGGPQETQYF; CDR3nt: TGTGCCAGCAGTTATTCGAGCGGGGGCCCGCAAGAGACCCAGTACTTC
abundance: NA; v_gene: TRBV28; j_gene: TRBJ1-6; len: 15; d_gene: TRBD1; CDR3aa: CASKKGIRGYSPLHF; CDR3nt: TGTGCCAGCAAGAAAGGTATCAGGGGGTATTCACCCCTCCACTTT
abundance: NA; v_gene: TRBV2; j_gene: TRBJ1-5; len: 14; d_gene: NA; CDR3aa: CASSERRRNQPQHF; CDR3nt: TGTGCCAGCAGTGAAAGGAGGCGCAATCAGCCCCAGCATTTT
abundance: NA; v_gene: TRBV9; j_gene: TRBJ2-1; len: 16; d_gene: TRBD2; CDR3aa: CASSVPLAGSYNEQFF; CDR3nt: TGTGCCAGCAGCGTACCACTAGCGGGGTCCTACAATGAGCAGTTCTTC
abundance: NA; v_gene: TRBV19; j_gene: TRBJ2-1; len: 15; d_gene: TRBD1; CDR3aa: CASSRGTGGKPEQFF; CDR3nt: TGTGCCAGTAGTAGGGGGACAGGGGGAAAACCTGAGCAGTTCTTC
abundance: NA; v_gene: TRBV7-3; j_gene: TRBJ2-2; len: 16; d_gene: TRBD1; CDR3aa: CASSPHRGADTGELFF; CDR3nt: TGTGCCAGCAGCCCCCACAGGGGCGCGGACACCGGGGAGCTGTTTTTT
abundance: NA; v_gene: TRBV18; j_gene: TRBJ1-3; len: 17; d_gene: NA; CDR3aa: CASSPLLVRDSGNTIYF; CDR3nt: TGTGCCAGCTCACCACTTCTAGTTAGGGACTCTGGAAACACCATATATTTT
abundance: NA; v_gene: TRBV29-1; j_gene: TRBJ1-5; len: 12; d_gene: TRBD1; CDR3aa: CSVGTENQPQHF; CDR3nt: TGCAGCGTCGGGACAGAAAATCAGCCCCAGCATTTT
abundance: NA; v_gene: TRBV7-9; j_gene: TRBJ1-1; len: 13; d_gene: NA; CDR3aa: CASRPGLEGEAFF; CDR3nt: TGTGCCAGCAGACCCGGTTTGGAGGGAGAAGCTTTCTTT
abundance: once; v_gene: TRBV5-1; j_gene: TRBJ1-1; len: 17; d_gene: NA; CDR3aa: CASSLDRGSAGNTEAFF; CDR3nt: TGCGCCAGCAGCTTGGACCGGGGCAGTGCTGGGAACACTGAAGCTTTCTTT
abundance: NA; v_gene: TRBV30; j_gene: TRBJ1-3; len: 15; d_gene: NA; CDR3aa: CAWSEGRFSGNTIYF; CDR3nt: TGTGCCTGGAGTGAGGGACGGTTCTCTGGAAACACCATATATTTT
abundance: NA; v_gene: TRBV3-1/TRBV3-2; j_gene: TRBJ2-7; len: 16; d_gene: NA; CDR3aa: CASSPLGVFPAYEQYF; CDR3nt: TGTGCCAGCAGCCCATTGGGGGTGTTCCCCGCCTACGAGCAGTACTTC
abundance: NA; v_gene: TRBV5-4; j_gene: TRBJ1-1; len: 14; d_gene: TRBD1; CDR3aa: CATFPGQLNTEAFF; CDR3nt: TGTGCCACCTTCCCGGGACAGTTGAACACTGAAGCTTTCTTT
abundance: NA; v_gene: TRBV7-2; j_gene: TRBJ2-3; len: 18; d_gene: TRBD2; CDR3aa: CASSPRVSGGTSTDTQYF; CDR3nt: TGTGCCAGCAGCCCTAGGGTTAGCGGGGGCACTTCCACAGATACGCAGTATTTT
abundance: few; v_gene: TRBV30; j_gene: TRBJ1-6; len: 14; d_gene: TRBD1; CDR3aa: CAEGQGLNNSPLHF; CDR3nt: TGTGCCGAGGGACAGGGGCTAAATAATTCACCCCTCCACTTT
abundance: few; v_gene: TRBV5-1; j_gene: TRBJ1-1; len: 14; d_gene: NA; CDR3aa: CASSGMVRNTEAFF; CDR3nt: TGCGCCAGCAGCGGTATGGTGCGGAACACTGAAGCTTTCTTT
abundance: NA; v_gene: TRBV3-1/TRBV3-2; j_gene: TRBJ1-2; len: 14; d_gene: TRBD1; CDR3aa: CASSPRTGGYGYTF; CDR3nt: TGTGCCAGCAGCCCCCGGACAGGGGGGTATGGCTACACCTTC
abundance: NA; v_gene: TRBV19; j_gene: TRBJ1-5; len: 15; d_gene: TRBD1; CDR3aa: CASSIGQGGNQPQHF; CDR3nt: TGTGCCAGTAGTATCGGACAGGGCGGCAATCAGCCCCAGCATTTT
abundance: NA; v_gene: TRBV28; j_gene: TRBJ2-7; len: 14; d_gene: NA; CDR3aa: CASRITGSNRWQYF; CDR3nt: TGTGCCAGCAGGATTACAGGAAGCAATAGGTGGCAGTACTTC
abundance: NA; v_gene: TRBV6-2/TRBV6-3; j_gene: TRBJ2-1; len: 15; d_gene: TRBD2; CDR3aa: CASSDVAGANNEQFF; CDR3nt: TGTGCCAGCAGTGACGTAGCGGGGGCAAACAATGAGCAGTTCTTC
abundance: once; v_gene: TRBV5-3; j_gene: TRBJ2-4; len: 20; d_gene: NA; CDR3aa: CARSFAPATRQVGGKNIQYF; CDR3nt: TGTGCCAGAAGCTTTGCCCCAGCTACTAGACAGGTAGGTGGTAAAAACATTCAGTACTTC
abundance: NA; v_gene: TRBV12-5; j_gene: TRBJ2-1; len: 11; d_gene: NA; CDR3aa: CASGLNNEQFF; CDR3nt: TGTGCTAGTGGCCTAAACAATGAGCAGTTCTTC
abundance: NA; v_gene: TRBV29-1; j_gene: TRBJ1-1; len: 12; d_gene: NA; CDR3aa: CSVDNGGVEAFF; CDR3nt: TGCAGCGTTGACAACGGGGGGGTTGAAGCTTTCTTT
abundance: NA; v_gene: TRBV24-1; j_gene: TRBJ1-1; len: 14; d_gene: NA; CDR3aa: CATSGSPSGTEAFF; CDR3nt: TGTGCCACCAGTGGGTCCCCGTCGGGCACTGAAGCTTTCTTT
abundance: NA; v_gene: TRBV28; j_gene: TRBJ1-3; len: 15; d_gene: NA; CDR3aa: CASMTSGSAGNTIYF; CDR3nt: TGTGCCAGCATGACATCAGGGTCGGCTGGAAACACCATATATTTT
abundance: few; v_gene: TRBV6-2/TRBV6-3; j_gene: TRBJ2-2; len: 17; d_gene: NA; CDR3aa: CASSYSPGGLDTGELFF; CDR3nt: TGTGCCAGCAGTTACTCCCCTGGGGGGCTCGACACCGGGGAGCTGTTTTTT
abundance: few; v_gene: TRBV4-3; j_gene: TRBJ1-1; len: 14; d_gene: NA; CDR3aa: CASSQDRGRTEAFF; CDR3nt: TGCGCCAGCAGCCAAGACAGGGGAAGGACTGAAGCTTTCTTT
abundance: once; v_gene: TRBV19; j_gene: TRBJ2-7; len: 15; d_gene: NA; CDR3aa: CASSIRLHGSYEQYF; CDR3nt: TGTGCCAGTAGTATCAGGTTACACGGCTCCTACGAGCAGTACTTC
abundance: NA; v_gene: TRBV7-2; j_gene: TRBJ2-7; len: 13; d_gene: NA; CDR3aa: CASSHPSSYEQYF; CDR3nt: TGTGCCAGCAGCCACCCGAGCTCCTACGAGCAGTACTTC
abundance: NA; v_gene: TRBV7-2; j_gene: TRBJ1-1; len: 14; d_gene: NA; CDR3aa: CASSLGGGETEAFF; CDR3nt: TGTGCCAGCAGCCTTGGGGGAGGGGAAACTGAAGCTTTCTTT
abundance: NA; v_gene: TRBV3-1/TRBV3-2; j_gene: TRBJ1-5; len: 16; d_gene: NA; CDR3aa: CASSQGVFYSNQPQHF; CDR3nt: TGTGCCAGCAGCCAAGGAGTTTTCTATAGCAATCAGCCCCAGCATTTT
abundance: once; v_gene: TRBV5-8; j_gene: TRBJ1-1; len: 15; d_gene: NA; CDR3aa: CASSLAASGVAEAFF; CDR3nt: TGTGCCAGCAGCTTGGCGGCCTCAGGGGTGGCTGAAGCTTTCTTT
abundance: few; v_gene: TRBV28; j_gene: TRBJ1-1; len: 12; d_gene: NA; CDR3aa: CASVRGSFEAFF; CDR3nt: TGTGCCAGTGTCAGGGGTAGTTTTGAAGCTTTCTTT
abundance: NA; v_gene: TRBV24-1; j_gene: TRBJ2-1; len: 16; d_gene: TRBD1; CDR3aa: CATSGISRDSYNEQFF; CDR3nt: TGTGCCACCAGTGGCATATCTCGGGACAGCTACAATGAGCAGTTCTTC
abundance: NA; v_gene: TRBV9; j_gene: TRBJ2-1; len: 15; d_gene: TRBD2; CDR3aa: CASSSRTRAYNEQFF; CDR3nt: TGTGCCAGCAGCTCGAGGACTAGGGCCTACAATGAGCAGTTCTTC